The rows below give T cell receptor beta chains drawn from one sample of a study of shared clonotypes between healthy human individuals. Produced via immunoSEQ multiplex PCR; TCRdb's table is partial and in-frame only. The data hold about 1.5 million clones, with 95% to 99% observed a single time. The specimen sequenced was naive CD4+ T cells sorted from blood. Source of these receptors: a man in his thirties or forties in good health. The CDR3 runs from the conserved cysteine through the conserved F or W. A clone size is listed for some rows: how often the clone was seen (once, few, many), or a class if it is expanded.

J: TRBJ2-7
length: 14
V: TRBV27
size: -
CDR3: CASSLGGGYYEQYF

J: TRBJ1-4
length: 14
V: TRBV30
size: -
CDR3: CAWSVPGGGEKLFF

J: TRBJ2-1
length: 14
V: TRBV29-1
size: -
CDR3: CSVEGRGFYNEQFF

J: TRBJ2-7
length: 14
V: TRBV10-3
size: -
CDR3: CAINEQGSSYEQYF

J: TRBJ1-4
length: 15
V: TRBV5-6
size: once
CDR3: CASSRWTGHNEKLFF

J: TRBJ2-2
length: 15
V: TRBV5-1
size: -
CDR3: CASSLVHKKTGELFF

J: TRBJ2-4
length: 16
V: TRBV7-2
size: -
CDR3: CASSSNDRRAKNIQYF

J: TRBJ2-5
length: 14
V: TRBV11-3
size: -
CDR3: CASSKVGGKETQYF

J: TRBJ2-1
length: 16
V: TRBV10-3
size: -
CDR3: CAISEGTSGSRNEQFF

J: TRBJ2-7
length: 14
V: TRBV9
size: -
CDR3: CATTLGQDKHEQYF

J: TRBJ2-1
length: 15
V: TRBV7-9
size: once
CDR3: CASSYYRDRRNEQFF